The entry below gives a single T cell receptor (beta chain) sequence along with its context. The antigen is undetermined. The data originate from a study of pediatric ulcerative colitis. The study, taken as a whole, reports: Rectal pinch biopsies may have included blood-derived T cells, especially in patients with overt colitis.

Assay used: immunoSEQ multiplex PCR; TCRdb lists only in-frame clones, some missing. The sample lists approximately 22,000 clones, about two thirds occurring once. The rectum was sampled with one to two pinch biopsies at colonoscopy. Trimming took 1 base from V and 0 from J, leaving 8 bases between them. The germline V gene has CDR1 SGHRS and CDR2 YFSETQ. The CDR3 totals 15 residues. The receptor was derived from a boy aged 10-17 years with severe ulcerative colitis. The chain couples TRBV5-1 to TRBJ1-3; D is uncertain. The sequencing input was gut tissue. CDR3 sequence: CASSLSGSSGNTIYF. CDR3 sequence (DNA): TGCGCCAGCAGCTTGTCCGGGAGCTCTGGAAACACCATATATTTT.